This T cell receptor beta chain was observed in a study of T-cell memory formation after mild COVID-19. The V segment lost 4 bases and the J segment 4 bases; nucleotides outside the gene matches: 1. This CDR3 has 13 residues. CDR1 LNHNV and CDR2 YYDKDF come from the germline V gene (reference sequence). Researchers used 5'RACE with constant-segment primers to make TCR alpha and TCR beta cDNA libraries that carry sample barcodes and UMIs. MiXCR was run by TCRdb on the 5' RACE reads, yielding one entry per CDR3 protein. The table records fewer than 250,000 distinct CDR3 sequences, approximately 10% of them present only once.

V is TRBV15 and J is TRBJ1-5, with 7 bases identical to TRBD1. The sequenced sample consisted of PBMCs or a T cell subset sorted from them (not recorded which). This sequence originates from a man aged 18 to 29 who had mild COVID-19 (a few samples of this study predate the infection). Cell type and time point are not known. CDR3 nucleotides: TGTGCCACCAGCATGACAGGGAATCAGCCCCAGCATTTT. This codes for CATSMTGNQPQHF.